Detailed here is one T cell receptor (beta chain). This clone's antigen is unknown. Base qualities are not provided; no much larger clone lies one nucleotide away. The data derive from a study of vaccination effects on CD4 cells after COVID-19 (dated by TCRdb to between 2020 and 2023). Some background on the complete study: Across the study, the median time from the second dose to post-vaccine sampling was 72 days (range 14 to 241). In both COVID-19 convalescent patients and infection-naive vaccine recipients, the study compared SARS-CoV-2 spike-specific CD4+ TCR repertoires from before mRNA vaccination with those from after it. Cultures from other donors in the study were sequenced with the Oncomine TCR Beta short-read assay on an Illumina iSeq 100. The full study included over 8 COVID-19 convalescent patients and a handful of SARS-CoV-2-naive healthy vaccine recipients. Study-wide findings and limitations: Among healthy vaccine recipients, nearly all vaccine-induced clones were SARS-CoV-2 mono-reactive, and just 1 of 255 was cross-reactive with common cold coronaviruses. The study was limited by a small number of convalescent patients and lacked early post-infection timepoints. Both infection-induced and vaccine-induced clones contracted markedly at late post-vaccination timepoints, which is consistent with waning T cell responses.

The CDR3 contains 14 residues, cysteine and valine counted. Only the CDR3 region is kept as DNA, spanning 42 bases read in frame from base 1. The V end gives up 4 bases and the J end 3 bases, leaving 2 bases in the junction not matched to a gene. Sequences SGHTA (CDR1) and FQGNSA (CDR2) are obtained from the germline V gene. The library was built by means of the immunoSEQ multiplex PCR assay. DNA from the cultured and isolated CD4+ T cells underwent TCR beta CDR3 sequencing. The original pipeline was this. Non-productive TCR sequences were removed, reads were trimmed to the CDR3 region, and CDR3s of at least 7 amino acids were retained. Antigen-specific clonotypes were identified with the MANAFEST web app by comparing expansion in peptide wells against reference cultures. To be called positive, a clone needed expansion at FDR<0.05 compared with the reference and with all other wells, an odds ratio greater than 5, and a frequency greater than 0.1% in two replicate wells. Clonotypes significantly expanded in SARS-CoV-2 spike wells and in at least one common cold coronavirus spike condition were defined as cross-reactive. Using the stringdist R package, CDR3 similarity was measured by Levenshtein distance, and unrooted trees were constructed with ape in R 3.6.1. TCRdb retrieved this table from immuneACCESS and kept in-frame rearrangements only. Not all clones are present; in checked studies, unresolved V genes account for under half, and no reason is known for the remainder. V and J calls and clone size come straight from that table; D and trimming were deduced from the DNA. This sample has 30,000 to 45,000 clones in its table, and 70% to 85% of those were observed once. Less than 2% of the sample rests with the top ten.

In the ViraFEST assay, PBMC were stimulated with viral peptide pools, and TCR sequencing was then used to find antigen-specific CD4+ T cell clonotypes based on their expansion. After less than 13 days of culture, CD4+ T cells were isolated with the EasySep CD4+ T cell isolation kit. Each participant received two doses of an mRNA SARS-CoV-2 vaccine, either BNT162b2 or mRNA-1273. Negative nucleocapsid antibody results before and after vaccination confirmed that the healthy vaccine recipients had no prior SARS-CoV-2 infection. Each well held over 1.5 million PBMC cultured in IMDM containing approximately 5.3% human AB serum, 9.5 to 10 IU/ml IL-2 and gentamicin, along with approximately 10 ug/ml peptides. On days 3 and 7, half of the culture medium was replaced with fresh IL-2-containing medium. Unless noted otherwise, every peptide stimulation condition was grown in triplicate wells. Using Ficoll-Paque Plus gradient centrifugation, PBMC were separated from whole blood and then either used fresh or cryopreserved at -140C. The overlapping peptide pools covered the spike proteins of SARS-CoV-2 and of the common cold coronaviruses HCoV-NL63, HCoV-OC43 and HCoV-229E. The QIAamp micro DNA kit was used to extract genomic DNA from the cultured CD4+ T cells.

This TCR derives from a human donor who received a COVID-19 vaccine. Some clones in this sample may be carry-over from other donors' samples. Sequences were derived from CD4+ T cells from PBMCs cultured with HCoV-NL63 spike peptides, sampled after COVID-19 vaccination. This specimen's cell subset or site label, per the study, means: HCoV-NL63 spike overlapping peptide pool stimulation. The chain couples TRBV7-2 to TRBJ2-7; 11 junctional bases match TRBD1. The CDR3 in this case is CASSWGTGGYEQYV. In nucleotide form, the sequence is TGTGCCAGCAGCTGGGGGACAGGGGGCTACGAGCAGTACGTC.